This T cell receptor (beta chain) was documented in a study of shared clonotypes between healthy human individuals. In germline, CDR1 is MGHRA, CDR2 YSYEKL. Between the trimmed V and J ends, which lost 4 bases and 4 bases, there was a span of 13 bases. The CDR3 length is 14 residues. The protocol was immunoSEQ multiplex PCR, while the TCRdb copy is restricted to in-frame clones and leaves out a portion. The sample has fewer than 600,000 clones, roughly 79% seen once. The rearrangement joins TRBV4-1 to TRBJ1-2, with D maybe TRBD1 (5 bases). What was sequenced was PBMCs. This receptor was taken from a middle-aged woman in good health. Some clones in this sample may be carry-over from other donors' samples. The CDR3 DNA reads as TGCGCCAGCAGCCCGGACACGGCTATCTATGGCTACACCTTC. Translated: CASSPDTAIYGYTF.